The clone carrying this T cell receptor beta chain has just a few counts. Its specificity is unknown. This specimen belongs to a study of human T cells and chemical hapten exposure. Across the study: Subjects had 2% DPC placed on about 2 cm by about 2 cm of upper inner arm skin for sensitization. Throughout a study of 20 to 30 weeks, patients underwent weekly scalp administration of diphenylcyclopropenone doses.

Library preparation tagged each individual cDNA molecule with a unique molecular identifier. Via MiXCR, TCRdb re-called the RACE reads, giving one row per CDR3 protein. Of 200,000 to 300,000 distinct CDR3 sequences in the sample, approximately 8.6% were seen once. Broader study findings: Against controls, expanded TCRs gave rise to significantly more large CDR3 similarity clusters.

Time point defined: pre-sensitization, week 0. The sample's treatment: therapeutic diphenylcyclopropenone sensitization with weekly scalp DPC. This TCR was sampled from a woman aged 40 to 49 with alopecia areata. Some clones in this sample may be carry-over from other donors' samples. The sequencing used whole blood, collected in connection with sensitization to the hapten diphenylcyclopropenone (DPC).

The CDR3 DNA sequence: TGCAGTGCAAGACTAGCGACAGATACGCAGTATTTT. This encodes CSARLATDTQYF. V and J are TRBV20-1 and TRBJ2-3; 8 bases map to TRBD2. CDR1 DFQATT and CDR2 SNEGSKA come from the germline V gene (reference sequence). The CDR3 is made up of 12 amino acids. The trim removed 6 bases at V and 3 bases at J, leaving 2 bases unmatched.